The sequence of this TCR beta chain was determined in a study of molecular identifiers for immune sequencing clone quantification. General study findings and limits: Barcode collisions between identical TCR molecules could shrink estimates of highly expanded clone sizes.

One entry per CDR3 protein results from TCRdb running MiXCR on the PCR reads. The data show some 680,000 distinct CDR3 sequences, about 25% seen once. This clonotype was seen at least ten times. Its antigen remains unknown. RNA fractions of 10%, 30% or 50% and roughly 20,000 to 1,000,000 sorted cells were the source of naive CD8 libraries. Looked up from germline, CDR1 is SGHRS and CDR2 is YFSETQ. The junction had 3 bases not matched to a gene; V was cut back by 0 bases and J by 4 bases. This CDR3 comprises 15 residues. The sample taken for sequencing was naive CD8+ T cells from blood, with Jurkat cell RNA spiked in. Described subset: FACS-sorted CD8+CD4-CCR7+CD45RA+ naive T cells. The J gene is TRBJ2-5, the V gene TRBV5-1; TRBD2 matches 10 bases. This receptor was obtained from a human donor in good health. Some libraries in this study had Jurkat cell RNA spiked in. CDR3 loop: CASSLDRTSGETQYF. DNA of the CDR3: TGCGCCAGCAGCTTGGACAGGACTAGCGGAGAGACCCAGTACTTC.